This entry lists 3 T cell receptor beta chains sequenced from one sample in a study of blood T cell repertoires in COVID-19. Sequencing used immunoSEQ multiplex PCR; TCRdb keeps in-frame clones, though not all of them. The table has 400,000 to 500,000 clones, 88% seen once. The sample taken for sequencing was PBMCs or T cells enriched from blood (not recorded which). The source of these receptors is a woman in her thirties or forties who had recovered from COVID-19.

The chain links TRBV13 to TRBJ2-4; the D gene is possibly TRBD1 (6 bases). The germline gives CDR1 PRHDT, CDR2 FYEKMQ (reference sequence). This CDR3 is 15 amino acids long. V gave up 1 base and J gave up 0 bases, with 7 bases separating them. The CDR3 nucleotides read TGTGCCAGCAGCTTAGAAGGGGGAGCCAAAAACATTCAGTACTTC. This sequence encodes CASSLEGGAKNIQYF. The full variable domain, its missing parts supplied by reference TRBV13 and TRBJ2-4, is AAGVIQSPRHLIKEKRETATLKCYPIPRHDTVYWYQQGPGQDPQFLISFYEKMQSDKGSIPDRFSAQQFSDYHSELNMSSLELGDSALYFCASSLEGGAKNIQYFGAGTRLSVL.

The chain has TRBV29-1 and TRBJ2-3; TRBD2 matches at 14 bases. The germline V gene encodes CDR1 SQVTM and CDR2 ANQGSEA. The CDR3 has 13 residues. The ends lost 6 bases at V and 10 bases at J; junction bases unmatched: 6. CDR3 bases: TGCAGCGTGGGACTAGCGGGAGAGTGGGCGCAGTATTTT. It codes for CSVGLAGEWAQYF.

The chain couples TRBV15 to TRBJ2-1; 9 nucleotides match TRBD1. V gave up 3 bases and J gave up 4 bases; unmatched junction bases: 13. Germline CDR1 and CDR2: LNHNV and YYDKDF (reference sequence). The CDR3 runs 18 residues. CDR3 bases: TGTGCCACCAGCAGTTTTATGGAGGGGACAGGGACGTACAATGAGCAGTTCTTC. Its translation: CATSSFMEGTGTYNEQFF.